This TCR beta chain originates from a study of early T cells in non-severe SARS-CoV-2 infection (dated by TCRdb to 2020 to 2023). For the study in its entirety: Bulk RNA from unsorted whole blood was used for TCR sequencing, so alpha and beta chains could not be paired. Study-wide conclusions, independent of this receptor: VDJdb matching was skewed toward anti-spike CD8 responses, so virus-specific expansions were likely underestimated and private and CD4 specificities were missed.

Set within a cohort of healthcare workers in London, UK, this nested case-control study involved weekly PCR testing of nasopharyngeal swabs along with blood sampling. Healthcare workers were recruited during the week of the UK lockdown, between 23 and 31 March 2020, and followed weekly for up to about 15 weeks. Libraries came from 5' RACE. Sequenced using a NextSeq 500. To correct for sequencing error and PCR bias, the TCR library protocol tagged individual cDNA molecules with unique molecular identifiers. Sequencing covered both TCR alpha and beta chains, and within each sample the abundances of alpha and beta sequences were tightly co-correlated. Under the source paper's analysis protocol: Decombinator V4 was used to annotate TCR sequences for V gene, J gene and CDR3. Expanded TCRs were defined as changing significantly between any two time points under a Poisson model with p below 0.0001. Abundances of TCRs were expressed as counts per million after normalisation to the total number of TCRs sequenced in each sample. MAIT TCRs were defined by TRAV1-2 paired with TRAJ12, TRAJ20 or TRAJ33, and iNKT TCRs by TRAV10 paired with TRAJ18. VDJdb, accessed 1 November 2021, was searched for CMV, EBV and SARS-CoV-2 annotated TCRs, with TCRs annotated for multiple antigens excluded. Clones were called with MiXCR by TCRdb after fastp trimmed the public reads at Q25, and only in-frame beta chains were retained. A single entry per CDR3 protein holds the most common genes and DNA from its merged rows. These V and J calls originate from TCRdb's pipeline instead of the authors' own analysis. The sample table records over 100,000 distinct CDR3 sequences; around 13% of these occur just once. Less than 8% of the sample belongs to the ten largest clones.

This clonotype showed up just once. Its antigen is unknown. No much larger clonotype is one base removed from it; base qualities were not supplied. Resting on one read, the evidence is weak. V gives up 7 bases and J gives up 1 base, and the segment between their germline ends measures 17 bases. The germline V gene provides CDR1 SGHAT and CDR2 FQNNGV. From cysteine to phenylalanine, the CDR3 is 16 amino acids long. The sequence is cut down to CDR3 DNA, 48 bases in frame from base 1. The receptor was isolated from an adult who was a healthcare worker with PCR-confirmed SARS-CoV-2 infection or an uninfected control (not recorded which). Sample: whole blood. Recombination linked TRBV11-2 to TRBJ2-1, with no reliable assignment of the D segment. The CDR3 sequence is CASNARDGSSYNEQFF. The nucleotides read TGTGCCAGCAACGCCAGAGACGGTTCGTCCTACAATGAGCAGTTCTTC.